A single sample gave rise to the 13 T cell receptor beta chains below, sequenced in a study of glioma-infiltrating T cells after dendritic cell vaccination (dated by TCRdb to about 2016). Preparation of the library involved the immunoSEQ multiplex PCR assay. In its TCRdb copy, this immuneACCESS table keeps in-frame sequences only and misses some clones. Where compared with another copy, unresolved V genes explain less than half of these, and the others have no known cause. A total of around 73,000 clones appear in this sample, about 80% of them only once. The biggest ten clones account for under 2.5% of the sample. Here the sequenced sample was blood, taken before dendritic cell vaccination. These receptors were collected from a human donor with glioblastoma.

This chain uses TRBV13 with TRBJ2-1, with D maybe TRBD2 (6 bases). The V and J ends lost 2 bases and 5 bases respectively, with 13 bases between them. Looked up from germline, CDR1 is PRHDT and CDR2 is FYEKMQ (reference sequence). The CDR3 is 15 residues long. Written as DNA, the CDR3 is TGTGCCAGCAGCTTACCGGGCGGGATCAACAATGAGCAGTTCTTC. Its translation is CASSLPGGINNEQFF.

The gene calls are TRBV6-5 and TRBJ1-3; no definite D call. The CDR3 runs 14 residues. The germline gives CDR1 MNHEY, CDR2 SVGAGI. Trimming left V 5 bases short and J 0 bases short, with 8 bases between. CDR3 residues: CASSSINSGNTIYF. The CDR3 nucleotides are TGTGCCAGCAGTAGCATTAACTCTGGAAACACCATATATTTT.

CDR3: CASSLGLYTGELFF. CDR3 bases: TGCGCCAGCAGCCTGGGACTTTACACCGGGGAGCTGTTTTTT. The chain combines TRBV5-1 with TRBJ2-2; a weak D match, TRBD2 (6 bases). CDR1 and CDR2 (germline): SGHRS, YFSETQ. Trimming left V 4 bases short and J 3 bases short, with 10 bases between. The CDR3 extends over 14 amino acids.

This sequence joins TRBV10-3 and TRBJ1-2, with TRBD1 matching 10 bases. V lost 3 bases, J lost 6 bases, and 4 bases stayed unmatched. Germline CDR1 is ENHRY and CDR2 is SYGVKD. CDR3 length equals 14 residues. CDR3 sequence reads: CAISDPTGGHGYTF. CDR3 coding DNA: TGTGCCATCAGTGACCCGACAGGGGGCCATGGCTACACCTTC.

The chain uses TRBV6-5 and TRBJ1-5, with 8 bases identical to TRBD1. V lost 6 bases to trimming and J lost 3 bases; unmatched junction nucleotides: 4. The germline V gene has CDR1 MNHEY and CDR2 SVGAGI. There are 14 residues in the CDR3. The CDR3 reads CASRLQGDNQPQHF. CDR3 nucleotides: TGTGCCAGCAGATTACAGGGGGACAATCAGCCCCAGCATTTT.

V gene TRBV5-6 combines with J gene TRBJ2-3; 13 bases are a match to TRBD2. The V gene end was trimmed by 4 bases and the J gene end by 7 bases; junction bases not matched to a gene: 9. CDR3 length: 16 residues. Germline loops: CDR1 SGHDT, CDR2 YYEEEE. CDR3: CASSRRTSGGANTQYF. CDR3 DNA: TGTGCCAGCAGCCGAAGAACTAGCGGGGGGGCGAATACGCAGTATTTT.

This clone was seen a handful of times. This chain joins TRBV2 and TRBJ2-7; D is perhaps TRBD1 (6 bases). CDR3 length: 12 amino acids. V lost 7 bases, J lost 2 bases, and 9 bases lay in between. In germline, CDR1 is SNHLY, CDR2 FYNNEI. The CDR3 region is CASNRVPYEQYV. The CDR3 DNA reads TGTGCCAGCAACAGGGTACCCTACGAGCAGTACGTC.

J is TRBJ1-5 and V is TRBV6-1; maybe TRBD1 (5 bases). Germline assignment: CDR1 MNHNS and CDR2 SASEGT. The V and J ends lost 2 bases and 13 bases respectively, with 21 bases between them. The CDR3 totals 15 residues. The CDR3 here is CASSETPQAGLPQHF. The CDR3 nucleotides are TGTGCCAGCAGTGAAACGCCACAGGCGGGATTGCCTCAGCATTTT.

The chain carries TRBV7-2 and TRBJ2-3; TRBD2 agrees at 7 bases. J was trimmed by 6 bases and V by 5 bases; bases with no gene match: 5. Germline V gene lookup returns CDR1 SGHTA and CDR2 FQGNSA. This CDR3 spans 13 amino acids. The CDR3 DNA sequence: TGTGCCAGCAGCGTGACTAGCCCCGATACGCAGTATTTT. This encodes CASSVTSPDTQYF.

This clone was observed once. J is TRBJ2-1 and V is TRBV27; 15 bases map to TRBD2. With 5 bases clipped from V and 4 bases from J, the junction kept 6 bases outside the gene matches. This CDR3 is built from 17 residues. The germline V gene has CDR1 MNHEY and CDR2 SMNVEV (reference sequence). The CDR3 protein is CASSPGTSGRYYNEQFF. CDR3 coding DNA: TGTGCCAGCAGTCCCGGGACTAGCGGGAGGTATTACAATGAGCAGTTCTTC.

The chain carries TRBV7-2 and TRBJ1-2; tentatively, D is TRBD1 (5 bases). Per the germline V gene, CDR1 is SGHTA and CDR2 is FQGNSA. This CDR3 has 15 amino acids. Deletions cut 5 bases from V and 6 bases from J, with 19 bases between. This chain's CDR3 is CASSQEGRRGNGYTF. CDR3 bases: TGTGCCAGCAGCCAAGAGGGGCGGCGGGGGAATGGCTACACCTTC.

As DNA, the CDR3 is TGTGCCAGCAGTGAATCCGGTCCGCTGAACACTGAAGCTTTCTTT. Its translation is CASSESGPLNTEAFF. The gene calls are TRBV6-1 and TRBJ1-1; the D is unclear. CDR1 and CDR2 (germline): MNHNS, SASEGT. The CDR3 has 15 amino acids. V was pared by 2 bases and J by 0 bases, with 10 bases between.

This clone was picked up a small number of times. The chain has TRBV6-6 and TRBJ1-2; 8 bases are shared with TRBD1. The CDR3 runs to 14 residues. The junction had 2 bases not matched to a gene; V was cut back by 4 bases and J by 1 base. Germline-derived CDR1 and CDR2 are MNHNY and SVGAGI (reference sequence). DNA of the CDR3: TGTGCCAGCAGTTTGGGACAGGATAACTATGGCTACACCTTC. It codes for CASSLGQDNYGYTF.